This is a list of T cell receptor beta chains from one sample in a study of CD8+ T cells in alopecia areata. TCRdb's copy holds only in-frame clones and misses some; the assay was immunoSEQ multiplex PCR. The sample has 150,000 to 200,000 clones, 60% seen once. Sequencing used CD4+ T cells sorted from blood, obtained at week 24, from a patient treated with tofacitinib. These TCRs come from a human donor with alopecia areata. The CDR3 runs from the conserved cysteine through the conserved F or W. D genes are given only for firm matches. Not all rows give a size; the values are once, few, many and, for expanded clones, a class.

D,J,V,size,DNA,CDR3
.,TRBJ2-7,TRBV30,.,TGTGCCTGGGGAGGGACATACGCGTACGAGCAGTACTTC,CAWGGTYAYEQYF
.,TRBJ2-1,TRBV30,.,TGTGCCTGGAGTCCGGGGAGCGGTGACTACAATGAGCAGTTCTTC,CAWSPGSGDYNEQFF
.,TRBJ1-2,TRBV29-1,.,TGCAGCGTTGAAGGACAACTTGATGGCTACACCTTC,CSVEGQLDGYTF
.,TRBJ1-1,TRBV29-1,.,TGCAGCGTTGGACAGATGAACACTGAAGCTTTCTTT,CSVGQMNTEAFF
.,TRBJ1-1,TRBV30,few,TGTGCCTGGGGCAGCGCAATGAACACTGAAGCTTTCTTT,CAWGSAMNTEAFF
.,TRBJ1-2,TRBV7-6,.,TGTGCCAGCAGCTTAGATCAGGGGAAGGGCTATGGCTACACCTTC,CASSLDQGKGYGYTF
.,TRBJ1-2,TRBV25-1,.,TGTGCCAGCAGTGGGGGGATTGGCTACACCTTC,CASSGGIGYTF
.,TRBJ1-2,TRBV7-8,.,TGTGCCAGCAGCCCCCAGGGTGCTGACGGCTACACCTTC,CASSPQGADGYTF
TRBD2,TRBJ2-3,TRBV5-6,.,TGTGCCAGCAGCCCGCTGACTAGCGGGGTAATCACAGATACGCAGTATTTT,CASSPLTSGVITDTQYF
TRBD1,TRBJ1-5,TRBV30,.,TGTGCCTGGGAGACAGGGGCGGGTCAGCCCCAGCATTTT,CAWETGAGQPQHF
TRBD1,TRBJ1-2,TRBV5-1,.,TGCGCCAGCAGCTTGGAGTCAGGGGGTAGCTATGGCTACACCTTC,CASSLESGGSYGYTF
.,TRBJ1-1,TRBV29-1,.,TGCAGCGTCCAGAGGCGTGGACGCGCCACTGAAGCTTTCTTT,CSVQRRGRATEAFF
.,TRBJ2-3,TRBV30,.,TGTGCCTGGAGATTGCGGGACAGTTGGACGGATACGCAGTATTTT,CAWRLRDSWTDTQYF
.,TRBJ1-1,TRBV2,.,TGTGCCAGCAGTGAATTTCCGCCAGGGACAAACACTGAAGCTTTCTTT,CASSEFPPGTNTEAFF
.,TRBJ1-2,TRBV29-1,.,TGCAGCGTTGCACTCGACCCTAACTATGGCTACACCTTC,CSVALDPNYGYTF
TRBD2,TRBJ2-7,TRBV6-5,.,TGTGCCAGCAGTACGGTGTGGGCTAGCGGGGTTGAGCAGTACTTC,CASSTVWASGVEQYF
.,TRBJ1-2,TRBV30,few,TGTGCCTGGAGTGGGTCGGCCTCGAAGAATGGCTACACCTTC,CAWSGSASKNGYTF
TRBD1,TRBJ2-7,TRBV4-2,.,TGTGCCAGCAGCCAAGTCGGGCTAGGGACAGGGGTCATTTACGAGCAGTACTTC,CASSQVGLGTGVIYEQYF
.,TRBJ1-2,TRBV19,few,TGTGCCAGTAGTATAGGGGCAGACTATGGCTACACCTTC,CASSIGADYGYTF
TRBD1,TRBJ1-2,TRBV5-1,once,TGCGCCAGCAGCTTGGGACAGGGGGATCCTGGCTACACCTTC,CASSLGQGDPGYTF
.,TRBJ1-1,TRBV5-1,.,TGCGCCAGCAGCCTCCAGGGAGACACTGAAGCTTTCTTT,CASSLQGDTEAFF
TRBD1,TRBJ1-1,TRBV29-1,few,TGCAGCGTTAGGGTTGGGACAGCCAGAGAGGTTGAAGCTTTCTTT,CSVRVGTAREVEAFF
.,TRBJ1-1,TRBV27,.,TGTGCCAGCAGTTTGAAGGGGAACACTGAAGCTTTCTTT,CASSLKGNTEAFF
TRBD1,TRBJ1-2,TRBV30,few,TGTGCCTGGAGAGGGACAGGGAGGTATGGCTACACCTTC,CAWRGTGRYGYTF